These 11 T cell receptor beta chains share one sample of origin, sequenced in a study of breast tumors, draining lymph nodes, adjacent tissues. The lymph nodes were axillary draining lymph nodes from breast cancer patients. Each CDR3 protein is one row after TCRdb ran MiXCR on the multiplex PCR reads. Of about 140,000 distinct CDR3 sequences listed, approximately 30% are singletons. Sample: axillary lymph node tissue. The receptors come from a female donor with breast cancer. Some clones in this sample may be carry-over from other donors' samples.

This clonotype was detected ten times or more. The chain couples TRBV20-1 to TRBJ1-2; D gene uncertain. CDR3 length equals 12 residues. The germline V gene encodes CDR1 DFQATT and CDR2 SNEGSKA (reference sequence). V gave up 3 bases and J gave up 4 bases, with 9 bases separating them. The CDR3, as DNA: TGCAGTGCTAGTACACGTGGCTATGGCTACACCTTC. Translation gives CSASTRGYGYTF.

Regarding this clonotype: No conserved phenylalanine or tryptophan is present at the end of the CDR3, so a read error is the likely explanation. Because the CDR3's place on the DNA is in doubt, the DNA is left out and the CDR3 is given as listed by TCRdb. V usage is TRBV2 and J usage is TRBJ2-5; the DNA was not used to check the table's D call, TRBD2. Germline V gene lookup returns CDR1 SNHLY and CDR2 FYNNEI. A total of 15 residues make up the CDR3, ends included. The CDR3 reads CASTYGRDYDYTFGS.

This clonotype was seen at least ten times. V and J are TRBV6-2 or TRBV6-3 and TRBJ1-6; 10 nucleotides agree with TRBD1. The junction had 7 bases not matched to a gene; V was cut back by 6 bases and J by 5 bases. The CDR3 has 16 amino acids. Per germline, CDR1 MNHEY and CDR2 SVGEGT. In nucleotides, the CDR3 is TGTGCCAGCAGGCGACAGGGGGCCGTGAATAATTCACCCCTCCACTTT. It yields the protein CASRRQGAVNNSPLHF.

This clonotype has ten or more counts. CDR3 in DNA: TGTGCCAGCAGCCAAGGAGCGACAACAGACTTATGGTCACCCCTCCACTTT. Amino acids: CASSQGATTDLWSPLHF. This sequence joins TRBV14 and TRBJ1-6; no firm D call. Germline CDR1 SGHDN, CDR2 FVKESK. The CDR3 has 17 amino acids. V shed 1 base and J shed 10 bases, with 20 bases lying between them.

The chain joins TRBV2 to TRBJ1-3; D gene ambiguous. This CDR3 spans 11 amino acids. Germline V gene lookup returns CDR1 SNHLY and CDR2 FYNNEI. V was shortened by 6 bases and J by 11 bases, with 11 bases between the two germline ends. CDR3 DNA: TGTGCCAGCAGCCCGGGGAACGCCATATATTTT. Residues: CASSPGNAIYF.

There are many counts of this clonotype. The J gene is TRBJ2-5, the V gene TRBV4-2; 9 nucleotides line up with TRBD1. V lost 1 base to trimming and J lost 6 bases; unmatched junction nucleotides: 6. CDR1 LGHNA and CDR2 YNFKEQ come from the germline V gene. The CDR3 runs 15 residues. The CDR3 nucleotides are TGTGCCAGCAGCCAAGCAACAGGGGGCGGGAAGACCCAGTACTTC. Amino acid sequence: CASSQATGGGKTQYF.

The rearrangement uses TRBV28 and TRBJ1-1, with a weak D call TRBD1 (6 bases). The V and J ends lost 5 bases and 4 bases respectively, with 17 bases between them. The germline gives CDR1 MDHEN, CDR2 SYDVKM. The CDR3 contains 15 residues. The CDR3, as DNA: TGTGCCAGCAGTACTAGGGGGATGAAGTTCACTGAAGCTTTCTTT. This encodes CASSTRGMKFTEAFF.

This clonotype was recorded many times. Written as DNA, the CDR3 is TGTGCCAGCAGCTCTAGGGGGGGGCGCGGCACAGATACGCAGTATTTT. Translating gives CASSSRGGRGTDTQYF. The chain links TRBV7-3 to TRBJ2-3; the D gene is possibly TRBD2 (7 bases). Germline values: CDR1 SGHTA, CDR2 FQGTGA. V lost 4 bases, J lost 1 base, and 15 bases lay in between. The CDR3 extends over 16 amino acids.

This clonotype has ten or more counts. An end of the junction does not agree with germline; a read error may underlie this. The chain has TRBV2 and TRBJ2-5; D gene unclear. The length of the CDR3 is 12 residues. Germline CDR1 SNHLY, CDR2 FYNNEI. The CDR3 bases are TGTGCCAGCAGCGAAGCAGGACCGGCCCAGTACTTC. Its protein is CASSEAGPAQYF.

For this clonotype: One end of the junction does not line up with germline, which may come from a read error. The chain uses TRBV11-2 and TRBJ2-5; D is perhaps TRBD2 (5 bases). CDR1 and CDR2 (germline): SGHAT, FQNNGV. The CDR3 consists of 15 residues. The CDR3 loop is CASSLAPASPETQYF. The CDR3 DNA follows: TGCGCCAGCAGCTTAGCGCCGGCGAGCCCAGAGACCCAGTACTTC.

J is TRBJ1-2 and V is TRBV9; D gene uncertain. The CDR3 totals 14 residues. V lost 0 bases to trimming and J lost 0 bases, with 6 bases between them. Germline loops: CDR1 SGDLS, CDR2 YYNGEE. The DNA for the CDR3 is TGTGCCAGCAGCGTAGCTCTCACTAACTATGGCTACACCTTC. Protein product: CASSVALTNYGYTF.